The T cell receptor beta chain described here comes from a study of OX40 agonist ivuxolimab in advanced cancers. Study-wide context: Prior checkpoint blockade (anti-PD-1, anti-PD-L1 or anti-CTLA-4) was permitted; around 39% had it. Regarding the study as a whole: CD4+ and CD8+ blood T cells expanded clonally by week 6 at 0.1 to 3.0 mg/kg.

Turning to this clone: Its antigen is unidentified.

The CDR3 covers 14 residues. Trimming at V came to 0 bases and at J to 5 bases, leaving 0 bases not matched to a gene. Germline CDR1 and CDR2: LGHNA and YNFKEQ. Libraries were prepared by immunoSEQ multiplex PCR; TCRdb keeps only in-frame clonotypes and omits some of them. The profile shows tens of thousands of clones, 86% of them singletons. Sequences were derived from CD4+ or CD8+ T cells sorted from blood, sampled in a trial of the OX40 agonist ivuxolimab. The chain combines TRBV4-2 with TRBJ1-1; TRBD1 aligns across 10 bases. The receptor comes from an adult with an advanced solid tumor such as melanoma, head and neck, liver or kidney cancer. The CDR3 loop is CASSQEGQGTEAFF. The CDR3 bases are TGTGCCAGCAGCCAAGAGGGACAGGGGACTGAAGCTTTCTTT.